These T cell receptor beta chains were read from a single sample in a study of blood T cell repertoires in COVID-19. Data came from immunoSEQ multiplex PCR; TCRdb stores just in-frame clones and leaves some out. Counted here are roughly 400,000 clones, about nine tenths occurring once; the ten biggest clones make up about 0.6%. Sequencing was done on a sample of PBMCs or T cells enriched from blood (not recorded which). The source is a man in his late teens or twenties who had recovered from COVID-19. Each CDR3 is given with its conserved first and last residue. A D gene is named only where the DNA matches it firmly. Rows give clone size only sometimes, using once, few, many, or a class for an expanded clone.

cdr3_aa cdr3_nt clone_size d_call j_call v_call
CASSQEGAGYSGNTIYF TGTGCCAGCAGCCAAGAGGGTGCAGGTTACTCTGGAAACACCATATATTTT - - TRBJ1-3 TRBV3-1/TRBV3-2
CASRPTGGNEKLFF TGTGCCAGCAGACCGACAGGGGGTAATGAAAAACTGTTTTTT - TRBD1 TRBJ1-4 TRBV6-5
CASKTRGLGQPQHF TGTGCCAGTAAGACAAGGGGGCTCGGTCAGCCCCAGCATTTT - TRBD1 TRBJ1-5 TRBV28
CATGGAPTDTQYF TGTGCCACCGGGGGGGCTCCCACAGATACGCAGTATTTT - - TRBJ2-3 TRBV15
CASSSQTPGRPYGYTF TGTGCCAGCAGCTCTCAGACTCCCGGGAGGCCCTATGGCTACACCTTC - - TRBJ1-2 TRBV5-6
CASSPDSNYGYTF TGTGCCAGCAGTCCGGACAGTAACTATGGCTACACCTTC - - TRBJ1-2 TRBV2
CASSRDRGSYNEQFF TGTGCCAGCAGCCGAGACAGGGGCTCCTACAATGAGCAGTTCTTC - TRBD1 TRBJ2-1 TRBV6-5
CASMQGTSPLHF TGTGCCAGCATGCAGGGGACCTCACCCCTCCACTTT - - TRBJ1-6 TRBV6-5
CASSPDSQRGIIPGYTF TGTGCCAGCTCACCAGATTCGCAGAGAGGAATAATCCCTGGCTACACCTTC - - TRBJ1-2 TRBV18
CASSELGGDTEAFF TGTGCCAGCAGTGAGTTAGGGGGAGACACTGAAGCTTTCTTT - - TRBJ1-1 TRBV2
CASSLSGGVNYGYTF TGTGCCAGCAGTTTATCCGGAGGGGTGAACTATGGCTACACCTTC - - TRBJ1-2 TRBV28
CASRFVSDRVSGNTIYF TGTGCAAGTCGCTTTGTCTCCGACAGGGTCTCTGGAAACACCATATATTTT - - TRBJ1-3 TRBV12-2
CASSGRSYNEQFF TGTGCCAGTAGCGGGAGGTCCTACAATGAGCAGTTCTTC - TRBD2 TRBJ2-1 TRBV19
CASSSRGRANEKLFF TGTGCCAGCAGTTCGAGGGGGCGAGCTAATGAAAAACTGTTTTTT - TRBD1 TRBJ1-4 TRBV6-2/TRBV6-3
CAWGLAGRRELFF TGTGCCTGGGGACTAGCGGGTCGTCGGGAGCTGTTTTTT - TRBD2 TRBJ2-2 TRBV30
CASSSRTGAGNTIYF TGTGCCAGCAGTTCCCGGACAGGGGCTGGAAACACCATATATTTT - TRBD1 TRBJ1-3 TRBV28
CASRDRGTYEQYF TGTGCCAGCAGGGACAGGGGTACCTACGAGCAGTACTTC - TRBD1 TRBJ2-7 TRBV27
CASSSLHNYGYTF TGTGCCAGCAGCTCACTTCATAACTATGGCTACACCTTC - - TRBJ1-2 TRBV11-2
CASSRRDKTGTYF TGTGCCAGCAGTCGCCGGGACAAAACCGGGACGTACTTC once - TRBJ2-7 TRBV27
CASSQVFDRNYGYTF TGTGCCAGCAGCCAAGTTTTTGACAGGAACTATGGCTACACCTTC few - TRBJ1-2 TRBV3-1/TRBV3-2
CASSVSPDTQYF TGTGCCAGCAGCGTATCTCCAGATACGCAGTATTTT - - TRBJ2-3 TRBV9
CASSLGDTGRDTIYF TGCGCCAGCAGCTTGGGCGACACGGGAAGGGACACCATATATTTT - - TRBJ1-3 TRBV5-1
CASKGGGRDGYTF TGTGCCAGCAAGGGTGGGGGCAGGGATGGCTACACCTTC - - TRBJ1-2 TRBV6-4
CASSSLAREQFF TGTGCCAGCTCCTCCCTCGCCCGGGAGCAGTTCTTC - - TRBJ2-1 TRBV3-1/TRBV3-2
CAISEQGGYNSPLHF TGTGCCATCAGTGAACAGGGTGGCTATAATTCACCCCTCCACTTT once - TRBJ1-6 TRBV10-3
CASSLLQGYEQYF TGTGCCAGCAGCTTACTGCAGGGCTACGAGCAGTACTTC - - TRBJ2-7 TRBV11-2
CASSQDPGPNSPLHF TGCGCCAGCAGCCAAGATCCAGGGCCTAATTCACCCCTCCACTTT - - TRBJ1-6 TRBV4-1
CASSEQRSTDTQYF TGTGCCAGCAGTGAACAGAGGAGCACAGATACGCAGTATTTT - - TRBJ2-3 TRBV2
CATSPRYQETQYF TGTGCCACCAGCCCGCGGTACCAAGAGACCCAGTACTTC - - TRBJ2-5 TRBV15
CASKGVRADYGYTF TGCGCCAGCAAAGGGGTTAGGGCGGACTATGGCTACACCTTC - - TRBJ1-2 TRBV5-1
CASSLTGTSNEKLFF TGTGCCAGCAGCCTTACCGGGACAAGTAATGAAAAACTGTTTTTT many - TRBJ1-4 TRBV3-1/TRBV3-2
CASRRTSDYEQYF TGTGCCAGCAGGCGGACTAGCGATTACGAGCAGTACTTC few TRBD2 TRBJ2-7 TRBV7-9
CASRIKDRGSEQYF TGTGCCAGCAGAATAAAGGACAGGGGGAGCGAGCAGTACTTC - TRBD1 TRBJ2-7 TRBV6-5